The 26 T cell receptor beta chains reported below all come from one sample, sequenced in a study of beta chain features in type 1 diabetes. Expressed TCRB transcripts were sequenced because the entire RNA isolate underwent reverse transcription. Only in-frame clones appear in the TCRdb table, and some are missing; sequencing was by immunoSEQ multiplex PCR. The sample holds a few hundred thousand clones, roughly 31% seen once. Sequencing input: naive CD4+ T cells from blood. These receptors came from a man aged 18 to 30 in good health.

The V and J genes are TRBV11-2 and TRBJ2-5, with TRBD2 matching 10 bases. The CDR3 runs to 16 residues. J was trimmed by 7 bases and V by 2 bases; bases with no gene match: 10. Germline values: CDR1 SGHAT, CDR2 FQNNGV. In nucleotides, the CDR3 is TGTGCCAGCAGCTTAACAGGAGCGGGAGGGCCGGGGACCCAGTACTTC. It yields the protein CASSLTGAGGPGTQYF.

The genes are TRBV6-4 and TRBJ2-3; D is possibly TRBD1 or TRBD2 (5 bases each). V was cut by 2 bases and J by 6 bases, with 12 bases left in between. This CDR3 is 14 amino acids long. CDR1 MRHNA and CDR2 SNTAGT come from the germline V gene. The CDR3 is CASSDGTSRDTQYF. In DNA form, the CDR3 reads TGTGCCAGCAGTGACGGGACCTCCCGGGATACGCAGTATTTT.

This clone turned up a few times. The chain couples TRBV21-1 to TRBJ2-5; TRBD1 reflects the table's D call only, with no check against the DNA. TRBV21-1 is a pseudogene locus. The CDR3 spans 14 residues. The CDR3 DNA sequence: TGTGCCAGCAGCAAAGAGGAAGGGGAAGAGACCCAGTACTTC. As protein: CASSKEEGEETQYF.

This clone was counted between two and nine times. The chain joins TRBV29-1 to TRBJ2-7; TRBD2 is a possible D gene (5 bases). Trimming stripped 5 bases from V and 5 bases from J, with 16 bases between. There are 13 residues in the CDR3. Germline CDR1 reads SQVTM; CDR2 reads ANQGSEA. The CDR3 DNA follows: TGCAGCGTTACCCCGGGCCCCGGGGACGAGCAGTACTTC. Protein product: CSVTPGPGDEQYF.

The chain uses TRBV4-2 and TRBJ2-1; D is undetermined. Looked up from germline, CDR1 is LGHNA and CDR2 is YNFKEQ. V shed 1 base and J shed 7 bases, with 5 bases lying between them. The CDR3 length is 12 residues. Here the CDR3 DNA reads TGTGCCAGCAGCCAAGTTCATAATGAGCAGTTCTTC. As protein: CASSQVHNEQFF.

CDR3 nucleotide sequence: TGTGCCAGCAGTGACTTTGGTGCTACGCAGTATTTT. Protein product: CASSDFGATQYF. The V call is TRBV6-4, the J call TRBJ2-3; D gene uncertain. CDR3 length: 12 residues. The germline gives CDR1 MRHNA, CDR2 SNTAGT. V dropped 1 base and J dropped 8 bases, with 7 bases sitting between them.

This clone has a handful of counts. The genes are TRBV4-3 and TRBJ2-1, with D hard to call. Germline CDR1 reads LGHNA; CDR2 reads YSLEER. The V end was cut by 0 bases, the J end by 10 bases, with 10 bases between. The CDR3 is 13 residues long. CDR3 residues: CASSQEGLGEQFF. For the CDR3, the DNA is TGCGCCAGCAGCCAAGAAGGGTTGGGGGAGCAGTTCTTC.

The chain carries TRBV6-6 and TRBJ2-7, with 8 positions matching TRBD2. The CDR3 length is 12 residues. The germline gives CDR1 MNHNY, CDR2 SVGAGI (reference sequence). Trimming took 5 bases from V and 9 from J; bases not matched to a gene: 6. This CDR3 is CASSPGGLVQYF. CDR3 nucleotides: TGTGCCAGCAGTCCCGGGGGACTAGTGCAGTACTTC.

The CDR3 reads CASSPTRVSTDTQYF. CDR3 DNA sequence: TGTGCCAGCAGCCCCACTAGGGTTAGCACAGATACGCAGTATTTT. The J gene is TRBJ2-3, the V gene TRBV14; weak D call: TRBD2 (5 bases). The length of the CDR3 is 15 residues. In germline, CDR1 is SGHDN, CDR2 FVKESK. The ends were cut back, 4 bases at V and 0 bases at J, with 11 bases in the middle. The whole variable domain, remainder taken from reference TRBV14 and TRBJ2-3, is EAGVTQFPSHSVIEKGQTVTLRCDPISGHDNLYWYRRVMGKEIKFLLHFVKESKQDESGMPNNRFLAERTGGTYSTLKVQPAELEDSGVYFCASSPTRVSTDTQYFGPGTRLTVL.

This clone was observed a few times. At the DNA level, this CDR3 is encoded by other sequences in the same sample as well. The chain couples TRBV29-1 to TRBJ2-6; D unclear. Germline V gene data show CDR1 as SQVTM and CDR2 as ANQGSEA. The CDR3 length is 12 residues. Trimming pared 4 bases from V and 0 bases from J, leaving 1 base between. CDR3 residues: CSVGSGANVLTF. DNA of the CDR3: TGCAGCGTTGGCTCTGGGGCCAACGTCCTGACTTTC.

The rearrangement uses TRBV4-3 and TRBJ2-1; either TRBD1 or TRBD2 may fit D (5 bases each). The CDR3 length is 17 residues. The germline V gene has CDR1 LGHNA and CDR2 YSLEER. V was trimmed by 2 bases and J by 3 bases, leaving 17 bases between them. Written as DNA, the CDR3 is TGCGCCAGCAGCCAACGGCGGGCGAGGGGTTTCTACAATGAGCAGTTCTTC. Its translation is CASSQRRARGFYNEQFF.

The chain carries TRBV7-3 and TRBJ2-1, with D possibly being TRBD1 (6 bases). CDR3 length: 13 residues. Germline V gives CDR1 SGHTA, CDR2 FQGTGA. Deletions cut 5 bases from V and 8 bases from J, with 13 bases between. CDR3 bases: TGTGCCAGCAGCCAGGGTACAGGGTATGAGCAGTTCTTC. The encoded protein is CASSQGTGYEQFF.

As regards this clone: Other DNA sequences from this sample encode an identical CDR3 as well. The chain links TRBV29-1 to TRBJ2-5, with D tentatively TRBD1 (6 bases). The V gene's germline CDR1 is SQVTM and CDR2 ANQGSEA. Trimming took 6 bases from V and 5 from J, leaving 16 bases between them. The CDR3 loop spans 13 amino acids. The CDR3 nucleotides are TGCAGCGTAGAACCAGGGCAGGGGGAGACCCAGTACTTC. It translates to CSVEPGQGETQYF.

This chain uses TRBV7-2 with TRBJ2-5, with 8 bases lining up with TRBD1. The germline gives CDR1 SGHTA, CDR2 FQGNSA. The J segment lost 2 bases and the V segment lost 4 bases, leaving 0 bases of the junction unmatched. CDR3 length: 13 amino acids. For the CDR3, the DNA is TGTGCCAGCAGCTGGACAGGGCAAGAGACCCAGTACTTC. The encoded protein is CASSWTGQETQYF.

The chain links TRBV7-2 to TRBJ1-2; D gene uncertain. There are 14 residues in the CDR3. V lost 6 bases and J lost 1, with 12 bases in between. From germline, CDR1 is SGHTA and CDR2 FQGNSA. CDR3 DNA: TGTGCCAGCAGTACAGCTCTGAATAACTATGGCTACACCTTC. This encodes CASSTALNNYGYTF.

This clone showed up just a few times. This sequence joins TRBV9 and TRBJ2-2; TRBD2 matches 8 bases. The CDR3 consists of 16 residues. V lost 1 base and J lost 4; bases outside the gene matches: 6. Germline CDR1 SGDLS, CDR2 YYNGEE. CDR3 amino acids: CASSVRAGETTGELFF. The CDR3 DNA is TGTGCCAGCAGCGTACGAGCGGGAGAAACCACCGGGGAGCTGTTTTTT.

The chain recombines TRBV10-3 with TRBJ2-7; 10 positions match TRBD2. The V gene's germline CDR1 is ENHRY and CDR2 SYGVKD. Trimming removed 6 bases from V and 5 bases from J; junction bases left unmatched: 7. The CDR3 has 14 amino acids. CDR3 residues: CAIRASGSYDEQYF. The CDR3 coding sequence is TGTGCCATCAGGGCTAGCGGGAGTTATGACGAGCAGTACTTC.

This clone was found a few times. The V gene is TRBV18, the J gene TRBJ2-5; no definite D call. Germline loops: CDR1 KGHSH, CDR2 LQKENI. This CDR3 has 15 amino acids. The V and J ends lost 0 bases and 5 bases respectively, with 13 bases between them. Written as DNA, the CDR3 is TGTGCCAGCTCACCACCCAACTCCATTGGGGAGACCCAGTACTTC. Its translation: CASSPPNSIGETQYF.

V gene TRBV9 combines with J gene TRBJ1-2; D is uncertain. V was clipped by 5 bases and J by 11 bases, with 13 bases between them. The germline V gene encodes CDR1 SGDLS and CDR2 YYNGEE. This CDR3 spans 11 amino acids. The chain's CDR3 is CASRQAFRYTF. The CDR3 DNA reads TGTGCCAGCAGGCAGGCTTTTAGGTACACCTTC.

The rearrangement links TRBV7-9 to TRBJ2-1; D is tentatively TRBD1 or TRBD2 (5 bases each). The V gene lost 1 base and the J gene lost 10 bases, with 8 bases spanning the gap. Germline CDR1 is SEHNR and CDR2 is FQNEAQ (reference sequence). CDR3 length: 12 amino acids. This chain's CDR3 is CASSLVWDEQFF. The CDR3 bases are TGTGCCAGCAGCTTAGTTTGGGACGAGCAGTTCTTC. The full variable domain, rest sourced from reference TRBV7-9 and TRBJ2-1, is DTGVSQNPRHKITKRGQNVTFRCDPISEHNRLYWYRQTLGQGPEFLTYFQNEAQLEKSRLLSDRFSAERPKGSFSTLEIQRTEQGDSAMYLCASSLVWDEQFFGPGTRLTVL.

The CDR3 spells CASSPVSLEQYF. The CDR3 DNA follows: TGTGCCAGCTCACCAGTCAGCCTCGAGCAGTACTTC. The gene calls are TRBV18 and TRBJ2-7; D not certain. With 2 bases removed from V and 6 bases from J, the gap between germline ends came to 8 bases. This CDR3 spans 12 amino acids. The germline CDR1 and CDR2 sequences are KGHSH and LQKENI.

The chain recombines TRBV7-8 with TRBJ1-5, with unresolved D. The V and J ends lost 4 bases and 1 base respectively, with 14 bases between them. There are 16 residues in the CDR3. From germline, CDR1 is SGHVS and CDR2 FQNEAQ. CDR3 bases: TGTGCCAGCAGCTCGACGCTCCGACTGAGCAATCAGCCCCAGCATTTT. Amino acids: CASSSTLRLSNQPQHF.

On this clone itself: This sample also contains other DNA sequences that code for the same CDR3. The V gene is TRBV5-4, the J gene TRBJ2-5, with 10 positions matching TRBD2. Germline CDR1 reads SGHNT; CDR2 reads YYREEE (reference sequence). This CDR3 is built from 14 residues. With 0 bases clipped from V and 4 bases from J, the junction kept 0 bases outside the gene matches. The CDR3 DNA follows: TGTGCCAGCAGCTTGGCTAGCGGGGGAGAGACCCAGTACTTC. Protein sequence: CASSLASGGETQYF. Looking up the rest from reference TRBV5-4 and TRBJ2-5 gives the full variable domain: ETGVTQSPTHLIKTRGQQVTLRCSSQSGHNTVSWYQQALGQGPQFIFQYYREEENGRGNFPPRFSGLQFPNYSSELNVNALELDDSALYLCASSLASGGETQYFGPGTRLLVL.

The chain carries TRBV28 and TRBJ2-3, with 8 bases identical to TRBD2. This CDR3 has 13 amino acids. Germline values: CDR1 MDHEN, CDR2 SYDVKM. V was clipped by 7 bases and J by 4 bases; unmatched bases: 4. CDR3 amino acids: CASNPGLADTQYF. CDR3 coding DNA: TGTGCCAGCAATCCGGGACTAGCAGATACGCAGTATTTT. The full variable domain, in which reference TRBV28 and TRBJ2-3 provide the parts outside the CDR3, is DVKVTQSSRYLVKRTGEKVFLECVQDMDHENMFWYRQDPGLGLRLIYFSYDVKMKEKGDIPEGYSVSREKKERFSLILESASTNQTSMYLCASNPGLADTQYFGPGTRLTVL.

The chain links TRBV7-3 to TRBJ2-6; D unresolved. This CDR3 is 15 amino acids long. Germline V CDR1 and CDR2: SGHTA, FQGTGA. V was cut by 5 bases and J by 0 bases, with 8 bases left in between. The CDR3 region has the DNA TGTGCCAGCAGCCCCCCTTCCTCTGGGGCCAACGTCCTGACTTTC. It codes for CASSPPSSGANVLTF.

The sample holds a few counts of this clone. The chain combines TRBV10-3 with TRBJ2-3; perhaps TRBD1 as D (5 bases). CDR3 length: 13 residues. V lost 7 bases and J 2 bases, leaving 10 bases between the germline ends. Germline loops: CDR1 ENHRY, CDR2 SYGVKD. The CDR3 here is CAITQGDTDTQYF. In DNA form, the CDR3 reads TGTGCCATCACCCAGGGCGACACAGATACGCAGTATTTT.